One and the same sample provided the 26 T cell receptor beta chains below, sequenced in a study of T cell changes during pregnancy in multiple sclerosis. Sequenced by immunoSEQ multiplex PCR; TCRdb stores in-frame clones only, minus some. Among under 20,000 clones listed, approximately 85% were seen once. This sample comprised CD8+ T cells from peripheral blood mononuclear cells, obtained in the second trimester of pregnancy. The receptors derive from a female donor in good health, enrolled as a control in a pregnancy study.

The rearrangement links TRBV4-3 to TRBJ1-5; tentatively, D is TRBD1 (6 bases). CDR3 size: 16 residues. V was pared by 0 bases and J by 0 bases, with 9 bases between. Germline assignment: CDR1 LGHNA and CDR2 YSLEER. The CDR3, as DNA: TGCGCCAGCAGCCAAGAGTGGGGGCATAGCAATCAGCCCCAGCATTTT. It specifies CASSQEWGHSNQPQHF.

The rearrangement uses TRBV20-1 and TRBJ1-2; D might be TRBD1 (6 bases). This CDR3 spans 11 amino acids. The germline V gene encodes CDR1 DFQATT and CDR2 SNEGSKA (reference sequence). CDR3 bases: TGCAGATGCACCGGGACACAAGGCTACACCTTC. This sequence encodes CRCTGTQGYTF.

The V and J genes are TRBV5-1 and TRBJ1-1, with D tentatively TRBD1 (5 bases). V was clipped by 3 bases and J by 8 bases, with 17 bases between them. Per the germline V gene, CDR1 is SGHRS and CDR2 is YFSETQ. CDR3 length: 14 amino acids. CDR3 amino acids: CASSWGGGVGEAFF. The CDR3 DNA follows: TGCGCCAGCAGCTGGGGCGGCGGGGTGGGAGAAGCTTTCTTT. The variable domain in full, with the rest retrieved from reference TRBV5-1 and TRBJ1-1, is KAGVTQTPRYLIKTRGQQVTLSCSPISGHRSVSWYQQTPGQGLQFLFEYFSETQRNKGNFPGRFSGRQFSNSRSEMNVSTLELGDSALYLCASSWGGGVGEAFFGQGTRLTVV.

This clone was picked up one time. The chain combines TRBV7-3 with TRBJ2-3, with 9 bases fitting TRBD2. Trimming cost V 5 bases and J 2 bases; bases outside gene matches: 8. The CDR3 covers 16 residues. CDR1 and CDR2 from the germline V gene are SGHTA and FQGTGA. CDR3 in DNA: TGTGCCAGCAGCATATCAGCGGGGGGCAACACAGATACGCAGTATTTT. The encoded protein is CASSISAGGNTDTQYF.

The chain uses TRBV25-1 and TRBJ1-4; D ambiguous. The V end was cut by 2 bases, the J end by 0 bases, with 7 bases between. CDR1 is MGHDK, CDR2 SYGVNS, per germline. This CDR3 has 15 residues. Here the CDR3 reads CASSEGSATNEKLFF. For the CDR3, the DNA is TGTGCCAGCAGTGAAGGTAGTGCAACTAATGAAAAACTGTTTTTT.

CDR3 in DNA: TGTGCCAGCAGCTTAGCGGGCCCCTACTATGGCTACACCTTC. This translates into CASSLAGPYYGYTF. The chain has TRBV7-9 and TRBJ1-2; D not resolved. There are 14 residues in the CDR3. Germline CDR1 reads SEHNR; CDR2 reads FQNEAQ (reference sequence). Trimming stripped 0 bases from V and 3 bases from J, with 8 bases between.

This rearrangement joins TRBV19 to TRBJ2-7; 8 bases agree with TRBD1. V dropped 4 bases and J dropped 3; count of bases not matched to a gene: 5. Germline V CDR1 and CDR2: LNHDA, SQIVND (reference sequence). The CDR3 totals 14 residues. The CDR3 spells CASSTGQGVYEQYF. Written as DNA, the CDR3 is TGTGCCAGTAGTACTGGACAGGGCGTCTACGAGCAGTACTTC.

This clone showed up just once. CDR3 sequence reads: CASSQDRGGYNEQFF. DNA of the CDR3: TGCGCCAGCAGCCAAGATCGAGGCGGGTACAATGAGCAGTTCTTC. The chain combines TRBV4-3 with TRBJ2-1; weak D call: TRBD2 (5 bases). V was pared by 0 bases and J by 4 bases, with 10 bases between. The CDR3 totals 15 residues. Germline values: CDR1 LGHNA, CDR2 YSLEER.

As for this clone: Within the sample, other DNA sequences also encode this same CDR3. Here the CDR3 DNA reads TGCGCCAGCAGCCAAGAAACGGGGGGCTACAATGAGCAGTTCTTC. Its protein is CASSQETGGYNEQFF. This chain joins TRBV4-3 and TRBJ2-1; TRBD2 matches at 7 bases. The CDR3 is 15 amino acids. V lost 0 bases, J lost 3 bases, and 2 bases stayed unmatched. Germline CDR1 is LGHNA and CDR2 is YSLEER.

V gene TRBV29-1 combines with J gene TRBJ2-2, with TRBD2 as a possible D gene (6 bases). Germline lookup yields CDR1 SQVTM and CDR2 ANQGSEA. Trimming cost V 1 base and J 8 bases, with 17 bases left between them. The CDR3 consists of 15 residues. The CDR3: CSVEAVVGGSGELFF. Here the CDR3 DNA reads TGCAGCGTTGAAGCGGTCGTTGGGGGGTCAGGGGAGCTGTTTTTT.

V is TRBV6-5 and J is TRBJ2-1; 12 positions match TRBD2. The CDR3 consists of 16 residues. J was trimmed by 9 bases and V by 0 bases; bases with no gene match: 6. Germline V gene lookup returns CDR1 MNHEY and CDR2 SVGAGI. The CDR3 sequence is CASSYSVGTSGSEQFF. In DNA, the CDR3 is TGTGCCAGCAGTTACTCCGTGGGGACTAGCGGGTCTGAGCAGTTCTTC.

V usage is TRBV10-3 and J usage is TRBJ2-3; 8 positions agree with TRBD2. There are 14 residues in the CDR3. V dropped 3 bases and J dropped 1; count of bases not matched to a gene: 0. Germline V CDR1 and CDR2: ENHRY, SYGVKD. CDR3 nucleotide sequence: TGTGCCATCAGTGAAGCGGGAGGCACAGATACGCAGTATTTT. It codes for CAISEAGGTDTQYF.

The chain recombines TRBV2 with TRBJ2-3; 8 bases map to TRBD2. CDR3 length: 15 amino acids. V was pared by 3 bases and J by 6 bases, with 8 bases of the junction left unmatched. Germline lookup yields CDR1 SNHLY and CDR2 FYNNEI. For the CDR3, the DNA is TGTGCCAGCAGTGAGAGAAGCGGGGGCTTCGATACGCAGTATTTT. Translating it yields CASSERSGGFDTQYF.

The V gene is TRBV7-9, the J gene TRBJ1-2; 8 positions match TRBD1. Germline V lookup: CDR1 SEHNR, CDR2 FQNEAQ (reference sequence). The CDR3 covers 16 residues. J gave up 3 bases and V 7 bases, and 13 bases lay outside the gene matches. In DNA, the CDR3 is TGTGCCAGCACTGACAGGGGCCTAGGGCCCGACTATGGCTACACCTTC. It yields the protein CASTDRGLGPDYGYTF.

V usage is TRBV27 and J usage is TRBJ2-1; a possible D gene is TRBD1 (5 bases). Germline CDR1 MNHEY, CDR2 SMNVEV (reference sequence). V lost 7 bases and J lost 5, with 12 bases in between. The CDR3 covers 13 residues. The chain's CDR3 is CASTRDSHNEQFF. The DNA of the CDR3 is TGTGCCAGCACTCGCGACAGCCACAATGAGCAGTTCTTC.

This chain joins TRBV28 and TRBJ2-6; no clear D. CDR3 length: 15 amino acids. The V end was cut by 5 bases, the J end by 0 bases, with 8 bases between. Looked up from germline, CDR1 is MDHEN and CDR2 is SYDVKM. The CDR3 nucleotides are TGTGCCAGCAGTGAACACCGCTCTGGGGCCAACGTCCTGACTTTC. Translating it yields CASSEHRSGANVLTF.

Only one count was recorded for this clone. The V gene is TRBV5-6, the J gene TRBJ1-5; perhaps TRBD1 as D (5 bases). CDR1 is SGHDT and CDR2 is YYEEEE in the germline V gene. Trimming left V 1 base short and J 0 bases short, with 11 bases between. This CDR3 has 16 amino acids. CDR3 nucleotide sequence: TGTGCCAGCAGCTTGTTGGGAGGGGATAGCAATCAGCCCCAGCATTTT. This gives the protein CASSLLGGDSNQPQHF.

The genes are TRBV5-1 and TRBJ2-2, with TRBD1 identical over 10 bases. Trimming took 2 bases from V and 2 from J; bases not matched to a gene: 6. The CDR3 has 17 residues. Germline CDR1 is SGHRS and CDR2 is YFSETQ. CDR3 bases: TGCGCCAGCAGCTTAAGAGGACAGGGGGGAAACACCGGGGAGCTGTTTTTT. It encodes CASSLRGQGGNTGELFF.

This clone was seen only a few times. The V gene is TRBV4-3, the J gene TRBJ1-2; D may be TRBD1 (5 bases). This CDR3 has 17 residues. Trimming shortened V by 0 bases and J by 5 bases, and 19 bases separated the two germline ends. Germline CDR1 is LGHNA and CDR2 is YSLEER. The CDR3 sequence is CASSQDPSGRAGYGYTF. The CDR3 DNA reads as TGCGCCAGCAGCCAAGATCCATCGGGCAGGGCAGGGTATGGCTACACCTTC.

The V and J genes are TRBV5-3 and TRBJ2-1; TRBD1 matches 7 bases. TRBV5-3 is designated an ORF whose function remains uncertain. V was clipped by 5 bases and J by 6 bases; unmatched bases: 5. CDR3 size: 13 residues. CDR3: CARRQGQVNEQFF. CDR3 DNA: TGTGCCAGAAGACAGGGGCAGGTCAATGAGCAGTTCTTC.

This chain connects TRBV4-3 to TRBJ1-5; D remains unclear. Deletions cut 0 bases from V and 6 bases from J, with 12 bases between. The V gene's germline CDR1 is LGHNA and CDR2 YSLEER. The length of the CDR3 is 15 residues. This CDR3 is CASSQDREGPQPQHF. CDR3 in DNA: TGCGCCAGCAGCCAAGATAGAGAGGGTCCTCAGCCCCAGCATTTT.

This chain connects TRBV9 to TRBJ1-1, with 10 nucleotides matching TRBD1. Germline V lookup: CDR1 SGDLS, CDR2 YYNGEE. J was trimmed by 5 bases and V by 0 bases; bases with no gene match: 7. CDR3 length: 16 amino acids. The CDR3 spells CASSVGDRGGKTEAFF. Here the CDR3 DNA reads TGTGCCAGCAGCGTAGGGGACAGGGGAGGGAAAACTGAAGCTTTCTTT.

This clone showed up just once. The V gene is TRBV7-2, the J gene TRBJ1-1, with D tentatively TRBD1 (5 bases). Trimming shortened V by 5 bases and J by 1 base, and 20 bases separated the two germline ends. Germline values: CDR1 SGHTA, CDR2 FQGNSA. The CDR3 runs 17 residues. The CDR3 sequence is CASSLSPGGGENTEAFF. The CDR3 DNA reads as TGTGCCAGCAGCCTATCCCCCGGGGGGGGAGAGAACACTGAAGCTTTCTTT.

This clone was found once. V is TRBV2 and J is TRBJ1-3, with D uncertain. This CDR3 region has 11 residues. Germline V lookup: CDR1 SNHLY, CDR2 FYNNEI. The V end was cut by 10 bases, the J end by 0 bases, with 4 bases between. The CDR3 coding sequence is TGTGCCACATTCTCTGGAAACACCATATATTTT. Its protein product is CATFSGNTIYF.

The chain uses TRBV13 and TRBJ1-2; maybe TRBD1 (5 bases). V lost 4 bases and J 8 bases, leaving 23 bases between the germline ends. This CDR3 spans 16 amino acids. Germline V gene lookup returns CDR1 PRHDT and CDR2 FYEKMQ (reference sequence). The CDR3 nucleotides read TGTGCCAGCAGCTCAACGATGAGTGAGGCCGGGGGAGGCTACACCTTC. It codes for CASSSTMSEAGGGYTF.

This clone was observed a few times. The chain joins TRBV6-4 to TRBJ2-1; 11 nucleotides align to TRBD2. V dropped 5 bases and J dropped 5; count of bases not matched to a gene: 8. Germline values: CDR1 MRHNA, CDR2 SNTAGT. CDR3 length: 16 amino acids. The CDR3 here is CASSQEASGGNNEQFF. For the CDR3, the DNA is TGTGCCAGCAGTCAAGAGGCTAGCGGGGGGAACAATGAGCAGTTCTTC.